This T cell receptor (beta chain) was profiled in a study of T cells after yellow fever vaccination. TCRdb reprocessed the 5' RACE reads via MiXCR and lists one record per CDR3 protein. The repertoire has fewer than 500,000 distinct CDR3 sequences, roughly a sixth of them found once; the top ten carry 15% to 20%. V was pared by 3 bases and J by 6 bases, with 14 bases between. The CDR3 loop spans 15 amino acids. The germline V gene has CDR1 SGHTA and CDR2 FQGNSA. The V call is TRBV7-2, the J call TRBJ2-2, with D possibly TRBD2 on 6 matching bases. This sample comprised PBMCs, obtained before the yellow fever booster vaccination. The receptor's source is a man younger than 35 who received the YFV17D yellow fever vaccine. The CDR3: CASSFPGLHPGELFF. For the CDR3, the DNA is TGTGCCAGCAGCTTCCCGGGACTCCACCCCGGGGAGCTGTTTTTT.